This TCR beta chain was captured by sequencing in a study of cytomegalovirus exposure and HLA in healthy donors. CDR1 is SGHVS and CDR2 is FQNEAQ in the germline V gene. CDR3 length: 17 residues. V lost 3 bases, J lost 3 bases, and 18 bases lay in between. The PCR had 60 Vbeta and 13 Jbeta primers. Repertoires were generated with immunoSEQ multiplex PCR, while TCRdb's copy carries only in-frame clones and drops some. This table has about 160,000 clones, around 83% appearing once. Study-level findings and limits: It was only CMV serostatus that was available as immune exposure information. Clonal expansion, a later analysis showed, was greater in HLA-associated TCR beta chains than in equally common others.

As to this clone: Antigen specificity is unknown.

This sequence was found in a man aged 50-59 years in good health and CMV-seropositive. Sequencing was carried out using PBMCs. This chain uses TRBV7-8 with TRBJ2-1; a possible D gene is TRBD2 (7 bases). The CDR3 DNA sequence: TGTGCCAGCAGCTTTCCCCGGGGGGCCCCCAGCTACAATGAGCAGTTCTTC. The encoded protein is CASSFPRGAPSYNEQFF.